This T cell receptor (beta chain) was captured by sequencing in a study of T-cell reconstitution after alpha-beta-depleted transplantation in children. Unique molecular identifiers were used in preparing the TCRbeta library. One entry per CDR3 protein results from TCRdb running MiXCR on the PCR reads. Of 600,000 to 700,000 distinct CDR3 sequences in the sample, around 17% are singletons; the top ten hold approximately 1.1%. The CDR3 sequence is 18 residues long. The V segment lost 3 bases and the J segment 0 bases; nucleotides outside the gene matches: 8. Per germline, CDR1 DFQATT and CDR2 SNEGSKA (reference sequence). This clonotype was seen many times.

The sequenced sample was PBMCs from the stem cell graft donor, obtained from the stem cell graft. The receptor was isolated from a human donor who donated a stem cell graft to a child with acute myeloid leukemia. The chain combines TRBV20-1 with TRBJ2-3, with 14 bases lining up with TRBD2. The CDR3 coding sequence is TGCAGTGCTAGGGGCTGGACTAGCGGGGGGCCAAGCACAGATACGCAGTATTTT. This gives the protein CSARGWTSGGPSTDTQYF.